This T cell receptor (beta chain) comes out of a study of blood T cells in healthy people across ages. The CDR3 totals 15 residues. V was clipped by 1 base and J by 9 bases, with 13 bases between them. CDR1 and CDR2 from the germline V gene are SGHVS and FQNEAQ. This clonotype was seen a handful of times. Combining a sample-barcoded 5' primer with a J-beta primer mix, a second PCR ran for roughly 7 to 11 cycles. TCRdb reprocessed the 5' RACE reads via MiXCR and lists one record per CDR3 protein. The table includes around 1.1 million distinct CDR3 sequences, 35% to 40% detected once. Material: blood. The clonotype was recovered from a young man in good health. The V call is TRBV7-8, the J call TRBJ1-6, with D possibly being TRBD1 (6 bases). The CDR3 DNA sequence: TGTGCCAGCAGCTTAGTAGGGGGTACCGGTTCACCCCTCCACTTT. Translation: CASSLVGGTGSPLHF.